What follows are 25 T cell receptor beta chains derived from one specimen sequenced in a study of blood T cells in healthy people across ages. A second PCR, run for roughly 7 to 12 cycles, used a sample-barcoded 5' primer plus a J-beta primer mix. Using its own MiXCR run on the 5' RACE reads, TCRdb lists one record per CDR3 protein. The sample shows almost 800,000 distinct CDR3 sequences, 58% of them seen only once. Source material: blood. The source is a young man in good health.

This clonotype was counted a few times. This sequence joins TRBV20-1 and TRBJ2-7, with D maybe TRBD1 (6 bases). The V gene lost 3 bases and the J gene lost 0 bases, with 9 bases spanning the gap. This CDR3 contains 13 residues. Germline V gene data show CDR1 as DFQATT and CDR2 as SNEGSKA (reference sequence). DNA for the CDR3: TGCAGTGCTAGGTCGGACAGCTCCTACGAGCAGTACTTC. Translated, it gives CSARSDSSYEQYF.

The chain carries TRBV7-9 and TRBJ2-3; 7 bases agree with TRBD1. J lost 2 bases, V lost 2 bases, and 4 bases had no gene match. The germline CDR1 and CDR2 sequences are SEHNR and FQNEAQ (reference sequence). The CDR3 consists of 15 residues. DNA for the CDR3: TGTGCCAGCAGCTTACAGGGACAGAACACAGATACGCAGTATTTT. Translating gives CASSLQGQNTDTQYF.

This clonotype was counted only a few times. The chain joins TRBV29-1 to TRBJ2-1, with 8 bases lining up with TRBD2. The CDR3 loop spans 13 amino acids. Germline-derived CDR1 and CDR2 are SQVTM and ANQGSEA. The ends lost 3 bases at V and 4 bases at J; junction bases unmatched: 2. CDR3 residues: CSVEASGYNEQFF. The CDR3 nucleotides read TGCAGCGTTGAGGCTAGCGGGTACAATGAGCAGTTCTTC.

The chain has TRBV20-1 and TRBJ2-7, with D hard to call. Per the germline V gene, CDR1 is DFQATT and CDR2 is SNEGSKA (reference sequence). Trimming removed 3 bases at V and 3 bases at J, with 18 bases between. This CDR3 region has 15 residues. Here the CDR3 DNA reads TGCAGTGCTAGGAGTTTGTCGGGTGATGACTACGAGCAGTACTTC. Translating gives CSARSLSGDDYEQYF.

The V call is TRBV20-1, the J call TRBJ2-4, with 7 bases aligning to TRBD1. The tail of the sequence fits TRBJ2-7 better, so the J call may be wrong. Per the germline V gene, CDR1 is DFQATT and CDR2 is SNEGSKA (reference sequence). The length of the CDR3 is 12 residues. The CDR3 loop reads CSAPDRTLEQYF. CDR3 in DNA: TGCAGTGCTCCGGACAGGACCCTCGAGCAGTACTTC.

CDR3 sequence reads: CASSDGQVSYEQYF. DNA of the CDR3: TGTGCCAGCTCAGACGGACAGGTCTCCTACGAGCAGTACTTC. The chain carries TRBV27 and TRBJ2-7; TRBD1 agrees at 7 bases. J gave up 0 bases and V 8 bases, and 7 bases lay outside the gene matches. This CDR3 contains 14 residues. Germline CDR1 and CDR2: MNHEY and SMNVEV (reference sequence).

The rearrangement joins TRBV11-2 to TRBJ2-5, with 7 bases that match TRBD2. V was clipped by 4 bases and J by 1 base; unmatched bases: 6. Germline CDR1 reads SGHAT; CDR2 reads FQNNGV. The CDR3 is 15 amino acids. The CDR3: CASSSSGGGQETQYF. CDR3 DNA sequence: TGTGCCAGCAGCTCTAGTGGGGGGGGCCAAGAGACCCAGTACTTC.

The chain links TRBV19 to TRBJ2-5; no reliable D call. Gene TRBJ2-7 matches the end of the DNA better, so the J call may be wrong. The CDR3 has 13 residues. Germline V CDR1 and CDR2: LNHDA, SQIVND (reference sequence). CDR3 DNA: TGTGCCAGTAGTTATCGTTCGGGCTACGAGCAGTACTTC. Its protein is CASSYRSGYEQYF.

This clonotype has just one count. The gene calls are TRBV10-3 and TRBJ2-1; D is undetermined. V lost 10 bases and J 6 bases, leaving 19 bases between the germline ends. This CDR3 is built from 14 residues. The germline V gene encodes CDR1 ENHRY and CDR2 SYGVKD. CDR3 in DNA: TGTGCCACCCTTTCTGACACCACCTTCAATGAGCAGTTCTTC. Protein sequence: CATLSDTTFNEQFF.

V and J are TRBV20-1 and TRBJ2-3; 8 positions match TRBD2. J gave up 0 bases and V 4 bases, and 9 bases lay outside the gene matches. This CDR3 region has 16 residues. Germline values: CDR1 DFQATT, CDR2 SNEGSKA (reference sequence). The CDR3 spells CSAKRLTSGSTDTQYF. The CDR3, as DNA: TGCAGTGCTAAGCGGCTAACTAGCGGCAGCACAGATACGCAGTATTTT.

This rearrangement joins TRBV12-3 or TRBV12-4 to TRBJ2-1, with D tentatively TRBD1 or TRBD2 (6 bases each). The V end was cut by 1 base, the J end by 3 bases, with 10 bases between. The CDR3 covers 15 residues. In DNA, the CDR3 is TGTGCCAGCAGTTTAGACGGGGGCGGCTACAATGAGCAGTTCTTC. Amino acids: CASSLDGGGYNEQFF.

This clonotype was seen only a few times. The chain joins TRBV27 to TRBJ2-7; D remains ambiguous. CDR1 and CDR2 (germline): MNHEY, SMNVEV (reference sequence). The ends were cut back, 5 bases at V and 0 bases at J, with 11 bases in the middle. The CDR3 length is 14 residues. This CDR3 reads CASSPSAYSYEQYF. The CDR3 DNA sequence: TGTGCCAGCAGTCCGTCAGCGTACTCCTACGAGCAGTACTTC.

Worth noting for this clonotype: A read error may be the cause here, since a much bigger clone is one base away. The genes are TRBV28 and TRBJ2-5; 7 bases are a match to TRBD2. The tail of the sequence fits TRBJ2-7 better, so the J call may be wrong. The CDR3 consists of 13 residues. CDR1 is MDHEN and CDR2 is SYDVKM in the germline V gene. The CDR3 sequence: CASSCGSSYEQYF. The DNA of the CDR3 is TGTGCCAGCAGTTGCGGGAGCTCCTACGAGCAGTACTTC.

As DNA, the CDR3 is TGTGCCAGCGCTTTGGACAGAGAAGACAATGAGCAGTTCTTC. This translates into CASALDREDNEQFF. This chain uses TRBV7-6 with TRBJ2-1, with D possibly TRBD1 on 6 matching bases. Germline assignment: CDR1 SGHVS and CDR2 FNYEAQ. The CDR3 consists of 14 residues. Trimming shortened V by 8 bases and J by 5 bases, and 16 bases separated the two germline ends.

This clonotype has just a few counts. The CDR3: CASSLGTGGLQYF. For the CDR3, the DNA is TGTGCCAGCAGCCTTGGGACAGGGGGGTTACAGTACTTC. The chain links TRBV11-2 to TRBJ2-4, with 11 bases fitting TRBD1. Trimming removed 5 bases from V and 13 bases from J; junction bases left unmatched: 7. CDR1 SGHAT and CDR2 FQNNGV come from the germline V gene. CDR3 length: 13 amino acids.

This clonotype showed up just a few times. The chain recombines TRBV25-1 with TRBJ1-4; maybe TRBD1 (5 bases). V lost 7 bases and J lost 10, with 13 bases in between. Germline V CDR1 and CDR2: MGHDK, SYGVNS. This CDR3 contains 12 residues. Written as DNA, the CDR3 is TGTGCCAGCACGACAGCAACCGGAAAACTGTTTTTT. Protein product: CASTTATGKLFF.

V is TRBV28 and J is TRBJ2-7; 8 positions agree with TRBD1. Germline assignment: CDR1 MDHEN and CDR2 SYDVKM. This CDR3 contains 14 residues. After removal of 3 bases from V and 5 bases from J, the junction contained 6 bases not matched to a gene. The CDR3 DNA reads TGTGCCAGCAGTTTTGGGGACAGGTCCAACGAGCAGTACTTC. Translated, it gives CASSFGDRSNEQYF.

The rearrangement joins TRBV27 to TRBJ1-5; D is uncertain. Germline loops: CDR1 MNHEY, CDR2 SMNVEV (reference sequence). The CDR3 loop spans 12 amino acids. Trimming removed 5 bases at V and 5 bases at J, with 7 bases between. The CDR3 loop reads CASSERDQPQHF. CDR3 bases: TGTGCCAGCAGTGAAAGGGATCAGCCCCAGCATTTT.

This clonotype occurred a few times. J is TRBJ2-3 and V is TRBV29-1; 8 bases align to TRBD2. V lost 4 bases and J lost 5; bases outside the gene matches: 5. The germline V gene has CDR1 SQVTM and CDR2 ANQGSEA. This CDR3 comprises 13 residues. The CDR3 reads CSVGRLAGDTQYF. CDR3 sequence (DNA): TGCAGCGTTGGGAGGCTAGCGGGAGATACGCAGTATTTT.

CDR3 protein: CASSLDGVKGYTQYF. The CDR3 bases are TGTGCCAGCAGTTTGGACGGTGTGAAGGGGTATACGCAGTATTTT. The chain uses TRBV27 and TRBJ2-3; a possible D gene is TRBD1 (5 bases). The CDR3 runs to 15 residues. The V gene's germline CDR1 is MNHEY and CDR2 SMNVEV (reference sequence). V dropped 3 bases and J dropped 7 bases, with 17 bases sitting between them.

In this sample, this clonotype turned up a few times. This sequence joins TRBV27 and TRBJ2-3; D is possibly TRBD1 or TRBD2 (5 bases each). V was cut by 5 bases and J by 8 bases, with 11 bases left in between. This CDR3 has 12 residues. Germline lookup yields CDR1 MNHEY and CDR2 SMNVEV (reference sequence). CDR3 bases: TGTGCCAGCAGTCCGAGTGGGGGTACGCAGTATTTT. Its translation: CASSPSGGTQYF.

The V call is TRBV7-9, the J call TRBJ1-2, with D perhaps TRBD1 (5 bases). The length of the CDR3 is 16 residues. Germline CDR1 reads SEHNR; CDR2 reads FQNEAQ (reference sequence). Trimming took 5 bases from V and 0 from J, leaving 16 bases between them. The CDR3 nucleotides read TGTGCCAGCAGCCCACTTAGTGGGGGAGCTAACTATGGCTACACCTTC. This translates into CASSPLSGGANYGYTF.

This clonotype was found a few times. The chain links TRBV20-1 to TRBJ2-5; 9 bases line up with TRBD1. The end of the DNA aligns better with TRBJ2-7, so the J call may be wrong. Germline values: CDR1 DFQATT, CDR2 SNEGSKA (reference sequence). This CDR3 spans 14 amino acids. The CDR3 region is CSARGDRGVYEQYF. The CDR3 nucleotides are TGCAGTGCTAGAGGCGACAGGGGGGTTTACGAGCAGTACTTC.

This clonotype was detected once. The chain joins TRBV7-3 to TRBJ1-1; TRBD1 is a possible D gene (6 bases). Germline CDR1 is SGHTA and CDR2 is FQGTGA. The CDR3 contains 15 residues. The V and J ends lost 6 bases and 4 bases respectively, with 18 bases between them. The CDR3 DNA reads as TGTGCCAGCAGTAGAACAGGGTACCAAAGCACTGAAGCTTTCTTT. Translation gives CASSRTGYQSTEAFF. The entire variable domain, with the rest obtained from reference TRBV7-3 and TRBJ1-1, is as follows: GAGVSQTPSNKVTEKGKYVELRCDPISGHTALYWYRQSLGQGPEFLIYFQGTGAADDSGLPNDRFFAVRPEGSVSTLKIQRTERGDSAVYLCASSRTGYQSTEAFFGQGTRLTVV.

This clonotype occurred a few times. The J gene is TRBJ2-4, the V gene TRBV4-1; 16 bases match TRBD2. V lost 4 bases to trimming and J lost 1 base; unmatched junction nucleotides: 10. From germline, CDR1 is MGHRA and CDR2 YSYEKL. This CDR3 contains 20 residues. The CDR3: CASSLSPGTSGGGAKNIQYF. The DNA for the CDR3 is TGCGCCAGCAGCCTCAGCCCCGGGACTAGCGGGGGGGGGGCCAAAAACATTCAGTACTTC.